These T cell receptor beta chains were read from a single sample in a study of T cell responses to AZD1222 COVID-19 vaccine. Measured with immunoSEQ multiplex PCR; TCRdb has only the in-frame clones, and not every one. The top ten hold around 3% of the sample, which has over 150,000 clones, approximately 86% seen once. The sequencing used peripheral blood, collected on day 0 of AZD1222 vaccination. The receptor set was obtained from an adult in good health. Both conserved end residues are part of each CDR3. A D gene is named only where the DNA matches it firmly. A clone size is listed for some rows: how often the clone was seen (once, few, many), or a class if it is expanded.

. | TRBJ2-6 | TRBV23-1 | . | CASSQPPPGSLYSGANVLTF | TGCGCCAGCAGTCAACCCCCCCCGGGGAGTCTCTACTCTGGGGCCAACGTCCTGACTTTC
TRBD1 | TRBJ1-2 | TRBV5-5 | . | CASSRIGTGGDGYTF | TGTGCCAGCAGCCGGATCGGGACAGGGGGAGATGGCTACACCTTC
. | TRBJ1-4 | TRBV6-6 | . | CASRTSGSNEKLFF | TGTGCCAGCCGGACTTCGGGGTCTAATGAAAAACTGTTTTTT
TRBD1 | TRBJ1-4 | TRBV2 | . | CASRRQGNMFEKLFF | TGTGCCAGCAGGAGACAGGGGAATATGTTTGAAAAACTGTTTTTT
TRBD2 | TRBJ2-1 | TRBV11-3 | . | CASSEGLAGRRNEQFF | TGTGCCAGCAGCGAGGGACTAGCGGGGAGGAGGAATGAGCAGTTCTTC
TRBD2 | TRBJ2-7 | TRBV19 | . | CASTSGGPYEQYF | TGTGCCAGTACTAGCGGAGGACCCTACGAGCAGTACTTC
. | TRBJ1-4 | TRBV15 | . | CATSHYQNEKLFF | TGTGCCACCAGCCATTACCAGAATGAAAAACTGTTTTTT
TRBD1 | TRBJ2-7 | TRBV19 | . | CASSPRGGQGRMEQYF | TGTGCCAGTAGCCCTAGGGGGGGACAGGGTAGAATGGAGCAGTACTTC
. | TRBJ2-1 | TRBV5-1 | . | CASSSVGSGQHSYNEQFF | TGCGCCAGCAGCTCTGTAGGGAGCGGACAGCACTCCTACAATGAGCAGTTCTTC
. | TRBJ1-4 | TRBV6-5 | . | CASSYSTGARGEKLFF | TGTGCCAGCAGTTACTCGACGGGGGCGCGGGGGGAAAAACTGTTTTTT
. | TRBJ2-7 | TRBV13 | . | CASSRVQGEQYF | TGTGCCAGCAGCCGCGTACAGGGAGAGCAGTACTTC
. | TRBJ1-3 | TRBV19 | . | CASSIGQGAVNTIYF | TGTGCCAGTAGTATAGGGCAGGGAGCTGTAAACACCATATATTTT
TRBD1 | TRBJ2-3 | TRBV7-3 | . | CASSPGQGGDTQYF | TGTGCCAGCAGCCCCGGACAGGGAGGAGATACGCAGTATTTT
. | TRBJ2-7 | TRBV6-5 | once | CASTLGDSGYEQYF | TGTGCCAGCACCCTCGGCGATTCGGGGTACGAGCAGTACTTC
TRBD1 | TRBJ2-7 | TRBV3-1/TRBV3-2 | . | CASSQGTGEQYF | TGTGCCAGCAGCCAAGGGACAGGCGAGCAGTACTTC
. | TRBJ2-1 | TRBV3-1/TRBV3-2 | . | CASSHLGSSGGYNEQFF | TGTGCCAGCAGCCACCTCGGGAGTAGTGGCGGCTACAATGAGCAGTTCTTC
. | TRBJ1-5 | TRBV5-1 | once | CASRRTKDSNQPQHF | TGCGCCAGCAGAAGGACAAAAGATAGCAATCAGCCCCAGCATTTT
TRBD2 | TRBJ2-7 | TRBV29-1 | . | CSGLTSGSSYEQYF | TGCAGCGGCCTGACTAGCGGGAGCTCCTACGAGCAGTACTTC
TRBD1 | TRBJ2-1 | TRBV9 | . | CASSPAIRNPGQGGNEQFF | TGTGCCAGCAGCCCAGCCATTCGAAATCCGGGACAGGGAGGCAATGAGCAGTTCTTC
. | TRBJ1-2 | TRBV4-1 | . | CASSQERDYGYTF | TGCGCCAGCAGCCAAGAGCGGGACTATGGCTACACCTTC
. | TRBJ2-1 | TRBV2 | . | CASSARGRGGNEQFF | TGTGCCAGCAGTGCCAGGGGCAGGGGAGGCAATGAGCAGTTCTTC
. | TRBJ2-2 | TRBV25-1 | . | CASRQYTGELFF | TGTGCCAGCCGACAGTACACCGGGGAGCTGTTTTTT
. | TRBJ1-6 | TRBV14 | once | CASSQGILIRSSPLHF | TGTGCCAGCAGCCAAGGCATCCTGATCAGATCTTCACCCCTCCACTTT
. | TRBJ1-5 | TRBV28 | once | CASSLETEAGLFSNQPQHF | TGTGCCAGCAGTTTAGAAACCGAAGCAGGACTTTTTAGCAATCAGCCCCAGCATTTT
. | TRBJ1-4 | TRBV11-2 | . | CASSLAGGAVNEKLFF | TGTGCCAGCAGCTTAGCCGGGGGAGCCGTTAATGAAAAACTGTTTTTT
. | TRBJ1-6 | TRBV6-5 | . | CASRDSDSPLHF | TGTGCCAGCAGGGACAGTGATTCACCCCTCCACTTT
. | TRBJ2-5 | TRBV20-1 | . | CSVYRVETQYF | TGCAGTGTCTACAGGGTGGAGACCCAGTACTTC
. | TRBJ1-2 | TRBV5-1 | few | CASSLYQEDYGYTF | TGCGCCAGCAGCTTGTACCAGGAGGACTATGGCTACACCTTC
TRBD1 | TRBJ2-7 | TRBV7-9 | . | CASSPQGVSYEQYF | TGTGCCAGCAGCCCGCAGGGGGTGTCCTACGAGCAGTACTTC
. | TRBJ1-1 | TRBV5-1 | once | CASSLWRGNTEAFF | TGCGCCAGCAGCTTATGGAGGGGGAACACTGAAGCTTTCTTT
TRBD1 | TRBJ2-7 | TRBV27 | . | CASSGDRDYEQYF | TGTGCCAGCAGTGGGGACAGGGACTACGAGCAGTACTTC
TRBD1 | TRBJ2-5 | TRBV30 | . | CAWRGTVQETQYF | TGTGCCTGGAGAGGGACAGTCCAAGAGACCCAGTACTTC
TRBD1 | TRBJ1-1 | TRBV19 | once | CASSSNRGQGAEAFF | TGTGCCAGTAGTAGTAACAGGGGCCAAGGGGCTGAAGCTTTCTTT
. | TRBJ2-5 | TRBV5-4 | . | CASSKGDPGETQYF | TGTGCCAGCAGCAAAGGGGACCCCGGAGAGACCCAGTACTTC
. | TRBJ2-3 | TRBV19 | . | CATRPQGNTDTQYF | TGTGCCACTCGCCCCCAGGGTAATACAGATACGCAGTATTTT
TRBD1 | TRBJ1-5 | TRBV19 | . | CASCRAGGVNQPQHF | TGTGCCAGTTGTAGGGCAGGGGGCGTCAATCAGCCCCAGCATTTT
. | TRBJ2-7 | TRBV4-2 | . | CASSQDGGGISYEQYF | TGTGCCAGCAGCCAAGACGGCGGAGGGATCTCCTACGAGCAGTACTTC
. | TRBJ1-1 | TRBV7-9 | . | CASSFGQVNTEAFF | TGTGCCAGCAGCTTCGGCCAGGTGAACACTGAAGCTTTCTTT
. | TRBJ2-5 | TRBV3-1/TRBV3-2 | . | CASSQNDFQETQYF | TGTGCCAGCAGCCAGAACGACTTTCAAGAGACCCAGTACTTC
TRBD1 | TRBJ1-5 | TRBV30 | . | CAWAGGGQGKGPQHF | TGTGCCTGGGCCGGGGGTGGACAGGGGAAAGGGCCCCAGCATTTT
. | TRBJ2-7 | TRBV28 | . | CASSLAGSRRSYEQYF | TGTGCCAGCAGTTTGGCAGGGTCGCGTCGATCCTACGAGCAGTACTTC
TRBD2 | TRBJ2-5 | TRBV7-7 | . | CASSFGLAIQETQYF | TGTGCCAGCAGCTTTGGACTAGCGATACAAGAGACCCAGTACTTC